The T cell receptor (beta chain) under discussion was sequenced for a study of radiotherapy plus CTLA-4 blockade in lung cancer. Whole-study context: Objective response rate was about 19%; disease control rate, approximately 28%. Findings and limits, study-wide: TCR clones originating in tumors grew in number in blood after radiotherapy plus ipilimumab.

This clone came up a few times. Its matching antigen is unknown. Libraries were prepared by immunoSEQ multiplex PCR; TCRdb keeps only in-frame clonotypes and omits some of them. Of more than 95,000 clones in the sample, about 70% were seen once. CDR3 length: 16 residues. The ends lost 3 bases at V and 6 bases at J; junction bases unmatched: 11. Germline V gives CDR1 MNHEY, CDR2 SMNVEV (reference sequence). Lung cancer patients with chemo-refractory metastatic non-small-cell disease were given focal radiation plus CTLA-4 blockade with ipilimumab. The sequencing here drew on peripheral blood, taken from a patient treated with radiotherapy plus ipilimumab. V usage is TRBV27 and J usage is TRBJ2-3, with TRBD2 matching over 8 bases. This clonotype was obtained from a human donor with non-small cell lung cancer who had a partial response to radiotherapy plus ipilimumab. Some clones in this sample may be carry-over from other donors' samples. For the CDR3, the DNA is TGTGCCAGCAGTTTGAATAGAGGCGGGAGGTGGGATACGCAGTATTTT. It specifies CASSLNRGGRWDTQYF.